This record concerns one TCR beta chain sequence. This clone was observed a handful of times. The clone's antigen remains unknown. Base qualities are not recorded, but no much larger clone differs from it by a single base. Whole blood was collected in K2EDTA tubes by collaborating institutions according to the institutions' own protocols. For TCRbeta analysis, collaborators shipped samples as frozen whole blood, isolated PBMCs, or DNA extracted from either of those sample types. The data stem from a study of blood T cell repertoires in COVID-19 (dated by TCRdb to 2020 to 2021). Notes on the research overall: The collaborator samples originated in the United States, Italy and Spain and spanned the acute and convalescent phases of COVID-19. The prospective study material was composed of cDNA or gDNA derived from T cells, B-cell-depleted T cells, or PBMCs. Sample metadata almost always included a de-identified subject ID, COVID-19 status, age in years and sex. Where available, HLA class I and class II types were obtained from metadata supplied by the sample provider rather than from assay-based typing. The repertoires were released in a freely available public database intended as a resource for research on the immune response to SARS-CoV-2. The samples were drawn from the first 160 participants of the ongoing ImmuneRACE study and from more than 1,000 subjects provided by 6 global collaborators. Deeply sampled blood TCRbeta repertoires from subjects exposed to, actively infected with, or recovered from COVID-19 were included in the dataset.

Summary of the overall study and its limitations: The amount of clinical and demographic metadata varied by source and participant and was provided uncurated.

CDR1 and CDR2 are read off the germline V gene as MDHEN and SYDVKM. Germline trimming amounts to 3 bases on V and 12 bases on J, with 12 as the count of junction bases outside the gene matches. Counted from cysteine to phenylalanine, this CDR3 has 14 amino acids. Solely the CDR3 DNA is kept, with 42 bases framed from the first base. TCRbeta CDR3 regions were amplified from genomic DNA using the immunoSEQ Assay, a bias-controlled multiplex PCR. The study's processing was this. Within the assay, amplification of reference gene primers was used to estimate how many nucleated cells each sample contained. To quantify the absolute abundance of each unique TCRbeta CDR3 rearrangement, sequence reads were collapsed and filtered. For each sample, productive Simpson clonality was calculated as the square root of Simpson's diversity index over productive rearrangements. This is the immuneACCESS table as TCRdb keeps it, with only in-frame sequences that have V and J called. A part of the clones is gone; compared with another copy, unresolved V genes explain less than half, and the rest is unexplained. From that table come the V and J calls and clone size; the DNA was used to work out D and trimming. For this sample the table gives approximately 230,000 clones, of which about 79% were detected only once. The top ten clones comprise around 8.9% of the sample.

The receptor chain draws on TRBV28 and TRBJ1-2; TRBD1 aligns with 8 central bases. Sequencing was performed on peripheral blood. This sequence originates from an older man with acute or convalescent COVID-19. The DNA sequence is TGTGCCAGCAGTTTCGGTAGGACAGGGAGGTCCCACACCTTC. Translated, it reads CASSFGRTGRSHTF.